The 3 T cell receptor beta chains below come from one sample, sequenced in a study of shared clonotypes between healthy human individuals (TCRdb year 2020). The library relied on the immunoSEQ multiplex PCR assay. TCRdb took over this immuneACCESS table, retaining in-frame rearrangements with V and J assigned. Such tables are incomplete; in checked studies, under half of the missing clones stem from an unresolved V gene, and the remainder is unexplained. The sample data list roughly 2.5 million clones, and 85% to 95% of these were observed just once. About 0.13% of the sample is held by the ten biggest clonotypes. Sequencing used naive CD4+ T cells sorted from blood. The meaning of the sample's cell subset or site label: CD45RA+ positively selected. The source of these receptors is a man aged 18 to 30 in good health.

CDR3 DNA: TGTGCCATCAGTGACCTCGAAACAGGGGCGCAGGGCTTCAATGAGCAGTTCTTC. It yields the protein CAISDLETGAQGFNEQFF. V gene TRBV10-3 combines with J gene TRBJ2-1; 7 bases are shared with TRBD1. The CDR3 length is 18 residues. The trim removed 3 bases at V and 6 bases at J, leaving 17 bases unmatched. Germline CDR1 and CDR2: ENHRY and SYGVKD.

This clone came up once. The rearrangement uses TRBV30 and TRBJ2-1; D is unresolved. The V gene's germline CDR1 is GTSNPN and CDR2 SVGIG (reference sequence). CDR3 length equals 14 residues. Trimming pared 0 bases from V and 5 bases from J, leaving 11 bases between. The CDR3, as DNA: TGTGCCTGGAGTGTAATCTTGGCGAACAATGAGCAGTTCTTC. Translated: CAWSVILANNEQFF.

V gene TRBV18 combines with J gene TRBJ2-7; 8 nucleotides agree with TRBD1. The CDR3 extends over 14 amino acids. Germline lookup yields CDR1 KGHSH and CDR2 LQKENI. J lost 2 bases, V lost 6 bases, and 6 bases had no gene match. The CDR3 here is CASSTGQGPYEQYF. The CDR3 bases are TGTGCCAGCTCCACCGGACAGGGACCCTACGAGCAGTACTTC.